This T cell receptor beta chain was sequenced for a study of shared clonotypes between healthy human individuals. Notes on the study in general: The four-donor shared clonotypes exceeded non-shared clonotypes in generation probability, with non-shared ones scoring lower.

Healthy and HIV-negative, the adult donors had no recent acute infections or vaccinations. Adults of Caucasian background living in Nashville, Tennessee made up all donors. In the case of this clone: As yet, its antigen is unknown.

The CDR3 extends over 15 amino acids. V trimming: 0 bases; J trimming: 8 bases; junction bases outside the gene matches: 6. Germline assignment: CDR1 SGHRS and CDR2 YFSETQ. This table comes from immunoSEQ multiplex PCR, and its TCRdb copy is limited to in-frame clones, with some not included. The sample yields 1 million to 1.3 million clones, 70% to 80% seen once. This chain links TRBV5-1 with TRBJ1-4, with 8 bases matching TRBD1. What was sequenced was memory CD4+ T cells from PBMCs. The subset: CD45RA-negative fraction. The receptor was derived from a man between 18 and 35 years old in good health. Some clones in this sample may be carry-over from other donors' samples. CDR3 region: CASSLEGQAREKLFF. The DNA of the CDR3 is TGCGCCAGCAGCTTGGAGGGACAGGCGAGGGAAAAACTGTTTTTT. Drawing the rest from reference TRBV5-1 and TRBJ1-4, the complete variable domain is KAGVTQTPRYLIKTRGQQVTLSCSPISGHRSVSWYQQTPGQGLQFLFEYFSETQRNKGNFPGRFSGRQFSNSRSEMNVSTLELGDSALYLCASSLEGQAREKLFFGSGTQLSVL.